The present entry profiles one TCR beta chain with its context. The data are from a study of blood T cell repertoires in COVID-19. The assay was immunoSEQ multiplex PCR, and TCRdb's table has in-frame clones only and misses some. The table records 300,000 to 400,000 clones, approximately 92% of them present only once. This CDR3 is 16 amino acids long. V dropped 5 bases and J dropped 1; count of bases not matched to a gene: 11. Looked up from germline, CDR1 is MGHRA and CDR2 is YSYEKL. The study assigned cohorts using participant-reported clinical history. This receptor was obtained from a man younger than 30 who had recovered from COVID-19. The material sequenced was PBMCs or T cells enriched from blood (not recorded which). J is TRBJ2-7 and V is TRBV4-1; 7 bases match TRBD2. CDR3 region: CASSWDLAEISYEQYF. DNA of the CDR3: TGCGCCAGCAGCTGGGACCTAGCGGAGATTTCCTACGAGCAGTACTTC.